This T cell receptor beta chain was sequenced in a study of shared clonotypes between healthy human individuals. TCRdb's table, derived via immunoSEQ multiplex PCR, lists solely in-frame clones and lacks some. The top ten clones hold over 10% of a sample with fewer than 650,000 clones, 76% of them seen once. The trim removed 4 bases at V and 4 bases at J, leaving 3 bases unmatched. The CDR3 extends over 15 amino acids. Looked up from germline, CDR1 is SEHNR and CDR2 is FQNEAQ (reference sequence). The J gene is TRBJ2-2, the V gene TRBV7-9; 10 nucleotides line up with TRBD1. Material: PBMCs. This receptor was taken from a woman aged 40 to 55 in good health. Some clones in this sample may be carry-over from other donors' samples. CDR3 residues: CASSSGTGVTGELFF. The CDR3 DNA is TGTGCCAGCAGCTCCGGGACAGGGGTCACCGGGGAGCTGTTTTTT.